The clone carrying this T cell receptor beta chain was detected only a few times. This entry comes from a study of spatial heterogeneity in lung cancer. Study-wide context: Compared with alpha-chain sequences, beta-chain sequences were consistently detected in greater numbers.

V lost 10 bases, J lost 0 bases, and 19 bases lay in between. Per the germline V gene, CDR1 is LNHDA and CDR2 is SQIVND (reference sequence). The CDR3 is 17 amino acids. Regarding time point: sample taken at primary tumor resection. No cells were sorted before sequencing. The whole RNA sequenced was extracted from tumor, nontumor lung or frozen PBMC. A distinct unique molecular identifier was carried by each TCR cDNA molecule. A single record per CDR3 protein comes from TCRdb applying MiXCR to the 5' RACE reads. This sample has tens of thousands of distinct CDR3 sequences, with approximately 20% found just once.

The starting material was PBMCs, obtained at surgery. The gene calls are TRBV19 and TRBJ2-6; either TRBD1 or TRBD2 may fit D (5 bases each). The source of this sequence is a male donor with early-stage non-small cell lung cancer. DNA of the CDR3: TGTGCCACCAGAGGCGAGGGGAGAAGCTCTGGGGCCAACGTCCTGACTTTC. Its translation is CATRGEGRSSGANVLTF.